This entry describes one TCR beta chain. In its sample, this clone was seen once. The clone's antigen remains unknown. Base qualities are not at hand, and no much larger clone is one base apart. According to the study, the label for this sample's time point signals: 2014-2015 season, pre-vaccination. Adults were given seasonal inactivated influenza vaccine (Fluvarix), and sorted blood CD4 subsets were followed by TCRB sequencing before and after vaccination. To be eligible, subjects had to live in the community and must not have received influenza vaccine in the previous 6 months. Subjects were excluded for influenza vaccine contraindications, substance abuse, HIV/AIDS, active malignancy, immunomodulatory medication, or active illness such as respiratory infection. At each time point, about 35 to 110 mL of blood was collected. Ficoll-Paque PLUS or SepMate separation was used to isolate PBMC. As a non-Tfh comparison subset, CXCR5- memory CD4 T cells were sorted. Cell subsets were sorted from PBMC on a BD FACS Aria before DNA extraction.

This entry belongs to a study of follicular helper T cells after annual influenza vaccination (dated 2017 in TCRdb). Background on the whole study: After each seasonal influenza vaccination, blood samples were collected on days 0, 7 and 28. To study recall of cTfh clones, some subjects were followed through successive annual vaccinations in the 2013-2014, 2014-2015 and 2015-2016 seasons. One week after vaccination, a second recruited cohort of roughly eleven subjects (Table S1) displayed a similar ICOS+CD38+ cTfh response. Multi-year samples were obtained from roughly 6 subjects, with two vaccination seasons covered for a few subjects and three seasons covered for two subjects. Samples from 2013-2014 were cryopreserved, whereas samples from about 2015 were processed immediately after collection.

Study-wide conclusions, independent of this receptor: Day 7 ICOS+CD38+ clones were most often found later in ICOS-CD38- cTfh, suggesting that subset may serve as a memory reservoir. Successive annual vaccinations recalled a recurrent oligoclonal ICOS+CD38+ cTfh response that contained tetramer and AIM influenza-specific clonotypes. Productive TCRB sequences were recovered from only 10-20% of analyzed cells, so rare clonotypes could not be sampled. ICOS+CD38+ cTfh clonality correlated with the frequency of that population, and its change correlated with the change in circulating plasmablast frequency. Undersampling of the much larger non-cTfh compartments could not be excluded when assessing influenza clone enrichment.

The receptor library was made with the immunoSEQ multiplex PCR assay. Adaptive Biotechnologies carried out TCRB amplification, library preparation, sequencing and preliminary bioinformatics at Survey level resolution. From the authors' description of their analysis: Clonality was calculated in R as 1 minus normalized Shannon entropy, and the Gini index was computed with the R package ineq. Overlap score was defined as the summed counts of shared sequences divided by the total counts of all sequences in both compared samples. Shared-clonotype significance used Fisher's exact test assuming a theoretical repertoire of 10^7 TCRB sequences. The source is immuneACCESS, and TCRdb retained only in-frame sequences with V and J called. Part of the clones is not carried over; for the studies checked, unresolved V genes explain less than half of this, and the remainder is unexplained. V and J calls and clone size are copied from that table; D and trimming were computed from the DNA. Recorded for this sample are more than 10,000 clones; about 80% of them occurred a single time. The ten biggest clones cover under 0.95% of the sample.

The cysteine opens and the phenylalanine closes a CDR3 of 15 amino acids. Left in the record is the CDR3 DNA by itself, 45 bases read in frame from the first base. The germline V end is reduced by 6 bases and the J end by 7 bases; junction bases left unmatched: 10. Looking up the germline V gene yields CDR1 MNHEY and CDR2 SVGAGI. This sequence originates from an adult who received the influenza vaccine. Material: CXCR5- memory CD4+ T cells sorted from blood, obtained on the day of influenza vaccination. The cell subset or site label on this specimen signifies: CXCR5- memory CD4 T cells. The chain employs TRBV6-5 and TRBJ2-1; TRBD1 agrees with 9 junctional bases. CDR3 protein: CASSTGQGFGNEQFF. The sequenced DNA: TGTGCCAGCAGCACGGGACAGGGTTTCGGGAATGAGCAGTTCTTC.